These 24 T cell receptor beta chains were all obtained from the same sample, sequenced in a study of OX40 agonist ivuxolimab in advanced cancers. The protocol was immunoSEQ multiplex PCR, while the TCRdb copy is restricted to in-frame clones and leaves out a portion. The data show tens of thousands of clones, over 75% seen once. The sequences come from CD4+ or CD8+ T cells sorted from blood, collected in a trial of the OX40 agonist ivuxolimab. Every receptor here comes from an adult with an advanced solid tumor such as melanoma, head and neck, liver or kidney cancer.

The rearrangement uses TRBV7-2 and TRBJ2-1, with 9 bases lining up with TRBD2. The V and J ends lost 1 base and 3 bases, in that order; junction bases with no gene match: 7. Looked up from germline, CDR1 is SGHTA and CDR2 is FQGNSA. This CDR3 has 17 residues. The CDR3 protein is CASSLVSGGGDYNEQFF. The CDR3 region has the DNA TGTGCCAGCAGCTTAGTTTCGGGCGGGGGGGACTACAATGAGCAGTTCTTC.

The chain couples TRBV5-4 to TRBJ2-7; D assignment may be TRBD1 or TRBD2 (6 bases each). Germline V gene lookup returns CDR1 SGHNT and CDR2 YYREEE (reference sequence). V was cut by 6 bases and J by 6 bases, with 22 bases left in between. The CDR3 loop spans 15 amino acids. This CDR3 is CASTGTRGVFGEQYF. CDR3 sequence (DNA): TGTGCCAGCACCGGAACGAGGGGGGTTTTTGGCGAGCAGTACTTC.

This clone is a singleton in its sample. The chain carries TRBV5-1 and TRBJ1-6; D not certain. Trimming pared 6 bases from V and 7 bases from J, leaving 14 bases between. CDR1 is SGHRS, CDR2 YFSETQ, per germline. The CDR3 covers 14 residues. The CDR3 reads CASKPGSENSPLHF. Written as DNA, the CDR3 is TGCGCCAGCAAACCGGGGTCAGAAAATTCACCCCTCCACTTT.

The genes are TRBV30 and TRBJ1-2, with D perhaps TRBD1 (5 bases). V was cut by 1 base and J by 3 bases, with 9 bases left in between. The germline gives CDR1 GTSNPN, CDR2 SVGIG (reference sequence). The CDR3 length is 13 residues. Here the CDR3 DNA reads TGTGCCTGGAGTGCGGGACGCCACTATGGCTACACCTTC. Residues: CAWSAGRHYGYTF.

This chain links TRBV12-5 with TRBJ2-5, with D hard to call. Germline CDR1 reads LGHNT; CDR2 reads FRNRAP. V was shortened by 5 bases and J by 2 bases, with 9 bases between the two germline ends. This CDR3 has 13 amino acids. CDR3 nucleotides: TGTGCTAGTGGTAGGCGCGGACAAGAGACCCAGTACTTC. Translated: CASGRRGQETQYF. The complete variable domain, with remaining parts taken from reference TRBV12-5 and TRBJ2-5, reads DARVTQTPRHKVTEMGQEVTMRCQPILGHNTVFWYRQTMMQGLELLAYFRNRAPLDDSGMPKDRFSAEMPDATLATLKIQPSEPRDSAVYFCASGRRGQETQYFGPGTRLLVL.

The chain employs TRBV6-1 and TRBJ2-1; D perhaps matches TRBD1 (5 bases). This CDR3 has 15 residues. Germline values: CDR1 MNHNS, CDR2 SASEGT. Trimming pared 9 bases from V and 0 bases from J, leaving 15 bases between. The CDR3 sequence: CASSQGTFSYNEQFF. CDR3 nucleotides: TGTGCCAGTTCTCAGGGTACCTTCTCCTACAATGAGCAGTTCTTC.

V is TRBV6-1 and J is TRBJ2-7; 8 bases fit TRBD1. This CDR3 contains 15 residues. The germline V gene has CDR1 MNHNS and CDR2 SASEGT. After removal of 4 bases from V and 3 bases from J, the junction contained 8 bases not matched to a gene. The CDR3 DNA sequence: TGTGCCAGCAGTGCCAACGGACAGGGTTACTACGAGCAGTACTTC. Translating gives CASSANGQGYYEQYF.

The rearrangement uses TRBV18 and TRBJ1-4, with D possibly TRBD1 on 5 matching bases. The V and J ends lost 0 bases and 6 bases respectively, with 8 bases between them. CDR1 and CDR2 from the germline V gene are KGHSH and LQKENI. The CDR3 runs 14 residues. The CDR3 reads CASSPPGQDEKLFF. The CDR3 nucleotides read TGTGCCAGCTCACCACCCGGACAAGATGAAAAACTGTTTTTT.

The V call is TRBV5-6, the J call TRBJ2-7; D remains unclear. The CDR3 length is 13 residues. The germline V gene encodes CDR1 SGHDT and CDR2 YYEEEE. V was pared by 0 bases and J by 0 bases, with 4 bases between. The CDR3: CASSLGVSYEQYF. CDR3 coding DNA: TGTGCCAGCAGCTTGGGGGTCTCCTACGAGCAGTACTTC.

In its sample, this clone was seen once. This rearrangement joins TRBV27 to TRBJ2-4; D remains ambiguous. Germline V lookup: CDR1 MNHEY, CDR2 SMNVEV (reference sequence). Trimming took off 5 bases at V and 6 bases at J, with 17 bases between the two ends. The CDR3 sequence is 15 residues long. CDR3 amino acids: CASSPTPAWGNIQYF. DNA of the CDR3: TGTGCCAGCAGTCCCACCCCCGCATGGGGAAACATTCAGTACTTC.

The chain combines TRBV11-2 with TRBJ1-1; 8 bases match TRBD1. The CDR3 spans 15 residues. The germline CDR1 and CDR2 sequences are SGHAT and FQNNGV. V was pared by 0 bases and J by 5 bases, with 5 bases of the junction left unmatched. CDR3 loop: CASSLDRGRGTEAFF. The CDR3 DNA sequence: TGTGCCAGCAGCTTAGACAGGGGGCGGGGGACTGAAGCTTTCTTT.

The rearrangement joins TRBV19 to TRBJ1-5; the match to TRBD1 covers 7 bases. Germline trimming cut 3 bases from V and 0 bases from J; bases unmatched to any gene: 8. Germline V lookup: CDR1 LNHDA, CDR2 SQIVND (reference sequence). This CDR3 has 17 amino acids. The CDR3 DNA reads as TGTGCCAGTAGTATTTTGGGACAGCGAAATAGCAATCAGCCCCAGCATTTT. It translates to CASSILGQRNSNQPQHF.

V and J are TRBV7-9 and TRBJ2-7; maybe TRBD1 (6 bases). The CDR3 is made up of 14 amino acids. Germline CDR1 reads SEHNR; CDR2 reads FQNEAQ (reference sequence). Trimming shortened V by 5 bases and J by 5 bases, and 16 bases separated the two germline ends. As DNA, the CDR3 is TGTGCCAGCAGCAACCCTGGACAGAACAACGAGCAGTACTTC. This codes for CASSNPGQNNEQYF.

This clone has only a few counts. The rearrangement links TRBV5-1 to TRBJ1-2; 9 nucleotides line up with TRBD1. The germline gives CDR1 SGHRS, CDR2 YFSETQ. Germline trimming cut 4 bases from V and 3 bases from J; bases unmatched to any gene: 10. There are 16 residues in the CDR3. This CDR3 is CASSLTGTGLDYGYTF. The CDR3, as DNA: TGCGCCAGCAGCCTGACCGGGACAGGGCTTGACTATGGCTACACCTTC. Based on the CDR3 plus reference TRBV5-1 and TRBJ1-2, the full variable domain is KAGVTQTPRYLIKTRGQQVTLSCSPISGHRSVSWYQQTPGQGLQFLFEYFSETQRNKGNFPGRFSGRQFSNSRSEMNVSTLELGDSALYLCASSLTGTGLDYGYTFGSGTRLTVV.

The chain has TRBV11-3 and TRBJ2-1; TRBD2 is a possible D gene (7 bases). Germline values: CDR1 SGHNT, CDR2 YENEEA. V lost 1 base, J lost 7 bases, and 14 bases lay in between. The CDR3 extends over 15 amino acids. CDR3 amino acids: CASSLAAGAWNEQFF. The CDR3 nucleotides read TGTGCCAGCAGCTTAGCGGCGGGGGCCTGGAATGAGCAGTTCTTC.

About this clone: This sample includes further DNA sequences coding for the same CDR3. The V gene is TRBV5-1, the J gene TRBJ2-2; D is ambiguous. Trimming took off 4 bases at V and 2 bases at J, with 3 bases between the two ends. CDR3 length: 12 residues. Germline CDR1 and CDR2: SGHRS and YFSETQ. The CDR3 sequence is CASSLNTGELFF. Written as DNA, the CDR3 is TGCGCCAGCAGCCTAAACACCGGGGAGCTGTTTTTT.

This clone turned up a few times. The V and J genes are TRBV9 and TRBJ2-3; TRBD1 might be the D (6 bases). CDR3 size: 13 residues. V was pared by 1 base and J by 3 bases, with 6 bases between. Germline V lookup: CDR1 SGDLS, CDR2 YYNGEE. The CDR3: CASSVRGTDTQYF. The CDR3 nucleotides read TGTGCCAGCAGCGTAAGGGGGACAGATACGCAGTATTTT. Drawing the rest from reference TRBV9 and TRBJ2-3, the complete variable domain is DSGVTQTPKHLITATGQRVTLRCSPRSGDLSVYWYQQSLDQGLQFLIQYYNGEERAKGNILERFSAQQFPDLHSELNLSSLELGDSALYFCASSVRGTDTQYFGPGTRLTVL.

This clone was found once. The chain recombines TRBV6-1 with TRBJ1-3; 10 bases are shared with TRBD1. V was pared by 4 bases and J by 0 bases, with 6 bases of the junction left unmatched. Germline CDR1 and CDR2: MNHNS and SASEGT. The CDR3 is 17 residues long. The DNA for the CDR3 is TGTGCCAGCAGTGGACAGACAGGGGGCAGCTCTGGAAACACCATATATTTT. This encodes CASSGQTGGSSGNTIYF.

The chain links TRBV6-1 to TRBJ2-7; 9 bases line up with TRBD1. V shed 5 bases and J 0 bases; nucleotides not matched to a gene: 5. Germline V gene sequence: CDR1 MNHNS, CDR2 SASEGT. The CDR3 is 15 amino acids. The CDR3 loop reads CASSRSQGASYEQYF. As DNA, the CDR3 is TGTGCCAGCAGTCGATCACAGGGGGCCTCCTACGAGCAGTACTTC.

This chain connects TRBV14 to TRBJ2-1; no reliable D call. The V end lost 5 bases, the J end lost 0 bases, and 2 bases lay between the germline ends. This CDR3 has 12 amino acids. The V gene's germline CDR1 is SGHDN and CDR2 FVKESK. DNA of the CDR3: TGTGCCAGCAGCTACTCCTACAATGAGCAGTTCTTC. Its protein product is CASSYSYNEQFF.

This clone is medium-sized by share. This rearrangement joins TRBV9 to TRBJ2-7, with D possibly being TRBD1 or TRBD2 (5 bases each). Germline V gene data show CDR1 as SGDLS and CDR2 as YYNGEE. CDR3 size: 12 residues. Deletions cut 4 bases from V and 5 bases from J, with 10 bases between. CDR3 region: CASSLLGDEQYF. CDR3 in DNA: TGTGCCAGCAGCCTACTAGGGGACGAGCAGTACTTC.

The chain recombines TRBV13 with TRBJ2-1; D tentatively fits TRBD1 or TRBD2 (6 bases each). The CDR3 is 15 amino acids. The V gene's germline CDR1 is PRHDT and CDR2 FYEKMQ (reference sequence). The V and J ends lost 5 bases and 6 bases respectively, with 17 bases between them. CDR3 loop: CASSPQGRPRNEQFF. The DNA for the CDR3 is TGTGCCAGCAGCCCTCAGGGGAGGCCCCGCAATGAGCAGTTCTTC.

This clone has just a few counts. The chain combines TRBV5-6 with TRBJ2-3, with 8 positions matching TRBD1. Germline lookup yields CDR1 SGHDT and CDR2 YYEEEE. This CDR3 has 15 amino acids. V was clipped by 4 bases and J by 5 bases; unmatched bases: 9. CDR3 region: CASSPDRGGLDTQYF. As DNA, the CDR3 is TGTGCCAGCAGCCCCGACAGGGGCGGGTTAGATACGCAGTATTTT.

The J gene is TRBJ2-7, the V gene TRBV7-9, with D perhaps TRBD1 (6 bases). The CDR3 spans 13 residues. CDR1 and CDR2 (germline): SEHNR, FQNEAQ (reference sequence). V lost 5 bases and J 2 bases, leaving 10 bases between the germline ends. DNA of the CDR3: TGTGCCAGCAGCCGACAGGAGACCTACGAGCAGTACTTC. It yields the protein CASSRQETYEQYF.